This T cell receptor beta chain was found in a study of blood T cell repertoires in COVID-19. The CDR3 sequence is 18 residues long. Germline loops: CDR1 MGHRA, CDR2 YSYEKL. V dropped 0 bases and J dropped 0; count of bases not matched to a gene: 4. Assay used: immunoSEQ multiplex PCR; TCRdb lists only in-frame clones, some missing. The sample holds more than 300,000 clones, around 87% seen once. The genes are TRBV4-1 and TRBJ2-3; 12 bases are shared with TRBD2. This TCR derives from a man in his forties in a cohort exposed to, infected with or recovered from COVID-19 (not recorded which). The sample taken for sequencing was PBMCs or T cells enriched from blood (not recorded which). The CDR3 nucleotides are TGCGCCAGCAGCCAAGAAAGACTAGCGGGAGCCAGCACAGATACGCAGTATTTT. It encodes CASSQERLAGASTDTQYF.